These 6 T cell receptor beta chains were all obtained from the same sample, sequenced in a study of blood T cell repertoires in COVID-19. Assay used: immunoSEQ multiplex PCR; TCRdb lists only in-frame clones, some missing. The sample lists about 280,000 clones; 65% to 90% were seen once. Sequencing used peripheral blood. Source of these receptors: a human donor in a cohort sampled during active COVID-19.

J is TRBJ2-3 and V is TRBV21-1; the D call of TRBD2 is as the table states it, not checked on the DNA. TRBV21-1 is listed as a pseudogene. This CDR3 has 14 amino acids. CDR3 coding DNA: TGTGCCAGCACCAGACTAGCGGGAGGCTATACGCAGTATTTT. The encoded protein is CASTRLAGGYTQYF.

To note about this clone: The same CDR3 also results from other DNA sequences found in this sample. This rearrangement joins TRBV19 to TRBJ2-5, with 7 positions matching TRBD1. CDR3 length: 14 amino acids. Germline V gives CDR1 LNHDA, CDR2 SQIVND (reference sequence). J gave up 2 bases and V 4 bases, and 4 bases lay outside the gene matches. As DNA, the CDR3 is TGTGCCAGTAGTACTCGGACAGGACAAGAGACCCAGTACTTC. It translates to CASSTRTGQETQYF.

The J gene is TRBJ2-3, the V gene TRBV7-9; TRBD1 matches 8 bases. Germline V gives CDR1 SEHNR, CDR2 FQNEAQ (reference sequence). Trimming cost V 2 bases and J 4 bases; bases outside gene matches: 5. The CDR3 covers 15 residues. This CDR3 reads CASSLTGGGSDTQYF. DNA for the CDR3: TGTGCCAGCAGCTTAACAGGGGGAGGCTCAGATACGCAGTATTTT.

This clone was detected once. This sequence joins TRBV7-2 and TRBJ2-2; 10 bases agree with TRBD2. There are 16 residues in the CDR3. Trimming removed 3 bases from V and 8 bases from J; junction bases left unmatched: 9. The V gene's germline CDR1 is SGHTA and CDR2 FQGNSA. CDR3 coding DNA: TGTGCCAGCAGCTTTACCCGAGCGGGAGGGCCAGGGGAGCTGTTTTTT. This gives the protein CASSFTRAGGPGELFF.

The chain combines TRBV20-1 with TRBJ1-1; D unresolved. Trimming stripped 6 bases from V and 13 bases from J, with 12 bases between. The CDR3 spans 9 residues. Germline V CDR1 and CDR2: DFQATT, SNEGSKA (reference sequence). The CDR3 here is CSAQSRGFF. CDR3 sequence (DNA): TGCAGTGCGCAGTCACGAGGTTTCTTT.

The chain recombines TRBV5-4 with TRBJ2-7; 8 bases align to TRBD1. The CDR3 length is 13 residues. Trimming cost V 4 bases and J 1 base; bases outside gene matches: 1. Germline CDR1 is SGHNT and CDR2 is YYREEE (reference sequence). The CDR3 nucleotides are TGTGCCAGCAGCCGGACAGGGTCCTACGAGCAGTACTTC. Encoded protein: CASSRTGSYEQYF.